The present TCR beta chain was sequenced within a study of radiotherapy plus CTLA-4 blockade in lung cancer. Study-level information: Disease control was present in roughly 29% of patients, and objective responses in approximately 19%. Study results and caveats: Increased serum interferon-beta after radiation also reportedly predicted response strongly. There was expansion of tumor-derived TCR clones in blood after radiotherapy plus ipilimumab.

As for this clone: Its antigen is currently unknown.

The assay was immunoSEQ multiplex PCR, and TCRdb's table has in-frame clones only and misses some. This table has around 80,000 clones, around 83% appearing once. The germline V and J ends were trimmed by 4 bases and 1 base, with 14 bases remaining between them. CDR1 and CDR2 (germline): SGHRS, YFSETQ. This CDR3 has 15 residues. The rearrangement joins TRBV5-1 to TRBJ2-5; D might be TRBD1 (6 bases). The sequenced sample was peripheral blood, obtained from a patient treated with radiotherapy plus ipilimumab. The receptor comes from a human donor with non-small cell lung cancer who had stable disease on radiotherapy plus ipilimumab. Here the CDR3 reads CASSRASDSQETQYF. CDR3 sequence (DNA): TGCGCCAGCAGCAGAGCTTCGGACAGCCAAGAGACCCAGTACTTC.